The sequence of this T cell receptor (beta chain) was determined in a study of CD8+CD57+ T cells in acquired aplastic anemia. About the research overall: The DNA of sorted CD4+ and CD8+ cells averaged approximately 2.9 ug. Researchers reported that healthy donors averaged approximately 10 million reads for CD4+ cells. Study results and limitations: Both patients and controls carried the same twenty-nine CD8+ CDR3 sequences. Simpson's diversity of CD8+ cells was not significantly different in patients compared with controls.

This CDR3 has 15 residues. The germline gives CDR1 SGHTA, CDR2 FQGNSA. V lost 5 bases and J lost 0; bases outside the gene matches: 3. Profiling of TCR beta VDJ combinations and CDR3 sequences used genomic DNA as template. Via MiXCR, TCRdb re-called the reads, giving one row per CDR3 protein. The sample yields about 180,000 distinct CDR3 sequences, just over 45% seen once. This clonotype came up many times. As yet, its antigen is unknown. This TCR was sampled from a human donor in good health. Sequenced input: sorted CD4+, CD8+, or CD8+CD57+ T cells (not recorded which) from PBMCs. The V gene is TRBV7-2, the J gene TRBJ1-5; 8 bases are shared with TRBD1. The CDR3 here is CASSRDRNSNQPQHF. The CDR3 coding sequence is TGTGCCAGCAGCAGGGACAGGAATAGCAATCAGCCCCAGCATTTT.